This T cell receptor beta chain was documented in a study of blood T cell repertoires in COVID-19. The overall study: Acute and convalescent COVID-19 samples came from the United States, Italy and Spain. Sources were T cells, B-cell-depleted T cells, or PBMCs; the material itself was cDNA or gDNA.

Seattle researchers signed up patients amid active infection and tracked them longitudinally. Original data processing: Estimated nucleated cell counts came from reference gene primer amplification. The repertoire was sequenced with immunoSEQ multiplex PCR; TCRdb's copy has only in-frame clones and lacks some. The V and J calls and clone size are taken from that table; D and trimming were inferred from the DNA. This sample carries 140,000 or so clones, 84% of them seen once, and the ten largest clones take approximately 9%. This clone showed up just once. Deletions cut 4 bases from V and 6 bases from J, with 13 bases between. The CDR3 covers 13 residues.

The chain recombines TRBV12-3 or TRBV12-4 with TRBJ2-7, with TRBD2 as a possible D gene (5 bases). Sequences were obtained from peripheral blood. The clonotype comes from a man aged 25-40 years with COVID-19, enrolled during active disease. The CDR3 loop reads CASSSSRESEQYF. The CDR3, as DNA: TGTGCCAGCAGTTCCTCTAGGGAGTCCGAGCAGTACTTC.